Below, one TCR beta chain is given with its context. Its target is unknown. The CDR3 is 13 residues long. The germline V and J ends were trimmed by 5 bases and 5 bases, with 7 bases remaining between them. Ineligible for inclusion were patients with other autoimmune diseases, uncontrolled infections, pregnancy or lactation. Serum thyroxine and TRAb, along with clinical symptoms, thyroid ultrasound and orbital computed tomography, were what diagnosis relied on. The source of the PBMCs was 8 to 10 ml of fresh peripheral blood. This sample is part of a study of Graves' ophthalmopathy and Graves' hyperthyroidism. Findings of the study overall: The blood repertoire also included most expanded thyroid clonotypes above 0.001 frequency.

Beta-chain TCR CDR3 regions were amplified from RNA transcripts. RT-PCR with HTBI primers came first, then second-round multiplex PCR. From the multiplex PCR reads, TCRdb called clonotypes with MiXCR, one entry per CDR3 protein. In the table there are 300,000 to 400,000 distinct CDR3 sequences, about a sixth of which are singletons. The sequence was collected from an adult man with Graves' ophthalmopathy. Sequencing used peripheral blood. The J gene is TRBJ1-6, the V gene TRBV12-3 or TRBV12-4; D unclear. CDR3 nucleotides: TGTGCCAGCAGTCAAGCGAATAATTCACCCCTCCACTTT. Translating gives CASSQANNSPLHF.